Listed here are 22 T cell receptor beta chains from one sample, sequenced in a study of T cell repertoires in cytomegalovirus infection. TCRdb reanalysed the reads using MiXCR and keeps one entry per CDR3 protein. The sample has 400,000 or so distinct CDR3 sequences, roughly 18% seen once. Input material: PBMCs. Receptors originate from a human donor in good health (CMV status not recorded). Some clones in this sample may be carry-over from other donors' samples.

The chain couples TRBV5-1 to TRBJ2-3, with D tentatively TRBD1 (5 bases). Germline V gene data show CDR1 as SGHRS and CDR2 as YFSETQ. This CDR3 has 14 residues. Trimming shortened V by 4 bases and J by 4 bases, and 13 bases separated the two germline ends. The chain's CDR3 is CASSLAQGADTQYF. CDR3 DNA: TGCGCCAGCAGCCTGGCGCAGGGCGCAGATACGCAGTATTTT.

This clonotype was observed many times. V usage is TRBV12-3 or TRBV12-4 and J usage is TRBJ1-1; 8 nucleotides agree with TRBD1. V dropped 1 base and J dropped 3; count of bases not matched to a gene: 7. This CDR3 has 16 amino acids. CDR3 nucleotide sequence: TGTGCCAGCAGTTTAGGGGCAGGGGGCGCATACACTGAAGCTTTCTTT. Amino acids: CASSLGAGGAYTEAFF.

This chain links TRBV20-1 with TRBJ1-5, with 7 positions matching TRBD1. After removal of 3 bases from V and 6 bases from J, the junction contained 11 bases not matched to a gene. CDR3 length equals 15 residues. Germline V gives CDR1 DFQATT, CDR2 SNEGSKA (reference sequence). The CDR3 DNA follows: TGCAGTGCTAGTTTTAGGGGGCGCTCCGGTCAGCCCCAGCATTTT. It encodes CSASFRGRSGQPQHF.

The gene calls are TRBV18 and TRBJ1-1; unclear D gene. Germline CDR1 KGHSH, CDR2 LQKENI. This CDR3 is built from 11 residues. Trimming took off 5 bases at V and 7 bases at J, with 8 bases between the two ends. CDR3 in DNA: TGTGCCAGCTCAAGGGCAGGTGAAGCTTTCTTT. Translating it yields CASSRAGEAFF.

The CDR3 region has the DNA TGTGCCAGCAGTTACTCTCCGGGACTAGCGGGACTCTACGAGCAGTACTTC. This translates into CASSYSPGLAGLYEQYF. The J gene is TRBJ2-7, the V gene TRBV6-6; TRBD2 aligns across 13 bases. CDR1 is MNHNY and CDR2 is SVGAGI in the germline V gene (reference sequence). The length of the CDR3 is 17 residues. J was trimmed by 3 bases and V by 0 bases; bases with no gene match: 5.

This clonotype was seen many times. This chain joins TRBV4-3 and TRBJ1-2; TRBD1 matches 10 bases. V shed 6 bases and J 4 bases; nucleotides not matched to a gene: 5. The CDR3 has 14 residues. Germline loops: CDR1 LGHNA, CDR2 YSLEER. The CDR3 here is CASRPTGGSYGYTF. DNA of the CDR3: TGCGCCAGCAGACCGACAGGGGGCTCCTATGGCTACACCTTC.

The table lists this clonotype with a few counts. V gene TRBV20-1 combines with J gene TRBJ2-5, with 8 bases lining up with TRBD1. V shed 4 bases, J shed 1 base, and the junction held 8 bases outside the gene matches. Germline V gene data show CDR1 as DFQATT and CDR2 as SNEGSKA (reference sequence). The CDR3 covers 15 residues. The CDR3: CSATTSQGAQETQYF. DNA of the CDR3: TGCAGTGCTACCACCAGTCAGGGGGCCCAAGAGACCCAGTACTTC.

The chain employs TRBV6-1 and TRBJ1-2; D is perhaps TRBD1 (6 bases). The CDR3 runs to 12 residues. Per the germline V gene, CDR1 is MNHNS and CDR2 is SASEGT. Between the trimmed V and J ends, which lost 5 bases and 8 bases, there was a span of 12 bases. CDR3: CASSPGALGYTF. For the CDR3, the DNA is TGTGCCAGCAGTCCGGGGGCCTTAGGCTACACCTTC.

This clonotype was recorded at least ten times. This chain links TRBV7-2 with TRBJ2-7; 8 bases are shared with TRBD1. Germline CDR1 SGHTA, CDR2 FQGNSA. J gave up 4 bases and V 7 bases, and 9 bases lay outside the gene matches. The CDR3 is 14 amino acids. DNA for the CDR3: TGTGCCAGCAACCCTACAGGGGGACAGTACGAGCAGTACTTC. Its translation is CASNPTGGQYEQYF.

J is TRBJ2-6 and V is TRBV6-1; no definite D call. Germline V lookup: CDR1 MNHNS, CDR2 SASEGT. The CDR3 runs to 13 residues. V dropped 4 bases and J dropped 12 bases, with 13 bases sitting between them. Written as DNA, the CDR3 is TGTGCCAGCAGTGGTGGACGCCTGGGCGTCCTGACTTTC. Translating it yields CASSGGRLGVLTF.

J is TRBJ2-7 and V is TRBV12-3 or TRBV12-4, with a tentative D call TRBD1 (6 bases). Trimming stripped 4 bases from V and 2 bases from J, with 15 bases between. The CDR3 has 15 residues. This CDR3 reads CASSSPGDTTYEQYF. In DNA, the CDR3 is TGTGCCAGCAGTTCCCCAGGGGACACCACCTACGAGCAGTACTTC.

This clonotype was detected ten times or more. The genes are TRBV11-2 and TRBJ1-1, with no clear D. Per the germline V gene, CDR1 is SGHAT and CDR2 is FQNNGV. The CDR3 contains 12 residues. The ends were cut back, 5 bases at V and 10 bases at J, with 14 bases in the middle. The CDR3 nucleotides read TGTGCCAGCAGCCAGAGGGTAGGTTTAGCTTTCTTT. Translated: CASSQRVGLAFF.

The rearrangement joins TRBV4-1 to TRBJ1-2, with 8 nucleotides matching TRBD1. This CDR3 has 15 residues. J gave up 4 bases and V 2 bases, and 6 bases lay outside the gene matches. Germline assignment: CDR1 MGHRA and CDR2 YSYEKL. CDR3: CASSQTDRASYGYTF. CDR3 sequence (DNA): TGCGCCAGCAGCCAAACGGACAGGGCCTCCTATGGCTACACCTTC.

In its sample, this clonotype was seen many times. CDR3 bases: TGTGCCAGCAGCTACAGGACGTCCTACGAGCAGTACTTC. It specifies CASSYRTSYEQYF. This chain links TRBV7-2 with TRBJ2-7; maybe TRBD1 (5 bases). The CDR3 extends over 13 amino acids. V was shortened by 4 bases and J by 1 base, with 8 bases between the two germline ends. Germline loops: CDR1 SGHTA, CDR2 FQGNSA.

This clonotype was seen a few times. The V call is TRBV12-3 or TRBV12-4, the J call TRBJ1-6; maybe TRBD1 (6 bases). Trimming took off 5 bases at V and 9 bases at J, with 14 bases between the two ends. The CDR3 length is 14 residues. The CDR3 DNA sequence: TGTGCCAGCAGTCCGACAGGCGGGACTTCACCCCTCCACTTT. As protein: CASSPTGGTSPLHF.

This clonotype was seen a handful of times. This chain's CDR3 is CASSQGHLRDEQFF. The CDR3, as DNA: TGTGCCAGCAGCCAGGGACACCTTAGGGATGAGCAGTTCTTC. The chain uses TRBV3-1 and TRBJ2-1; a weak D match, TRBD1 (6 bases). The CDR3 runs to 14 residues. Deletions cut 3 bases from V and 8 bases from J, with 14 bases between. The germline CDR1 and CDR2 sequences are LGHDT and YNNKEL (reference sequence).

Comments on this clonotype: A much larger clone differs by one base, so this may be a read error. The chain employs TRBV7-2 and TRBJ2-3, with 8 bases fitting TRBD2. The CDR3 is 17 amino acids. Germline-derived CDR1 and CDR2 are SGHTA and FQGNSA. The CDR3: CVSSLVAGGTSTDTQYF. DNA of the CDR3: TGTGTCAGCAGCTTAGTTGCGGGGGGAACTAGCACAGATACGCAGTATTTT. Full variable domain (remainder filled in from reference TRBV7-2 and TRBJ2-3): GAGVSQSPSNKVTEKGKDVELRCDPISGHTALYWYRQSLGQGLEFLIYFQGNSAPDKSGLPSDRFSAERTGGSVSTLTIQRTQQEDSAVYLCVSSLVAGGTSTDTQYFGPGTRLTVL.

This clonotype was recorded at least ten times. The CDR3 reads CASSPEGLGTQYF. Written as DNA, the CDR3 is TGCGCCAGCAGCCCCGAGGGGCTGGGGACCCAGTACTTC. The chain carries TRBV4-1 and TRBJ2-5, with D perhaps given as TRBD1 or TRBD2 (5 bases each). V was pared by 4 bases and J by 7 bases, with 13 bases between. The CDR3 has 13 residues. CDR1 MGHRA and CDR2 YSYEKL come from the germline V gene.

V and J are TRBV3-1 and TRBJ2-1; tentatively, D is TRBD2 (5 bases). The germline gives CDR1 LGHDT, CDR2 YNNKEL (reference sequence). Trimming cost V 1 base and J 10 bases, with 8 bases left between them. The CDR3 sequence is 12 residues long. The DNA of the CDR3 is TGTGCCAGCAGCCAAGGACGGGGAGAGCAGTTCTTC. Translation: CASSQGRGEQFF.

This clonotype appeared many times. CDR3 bases: TGTGCCACCGCCAGGGGGGAAATGGATGAAAAACTGTTTTTT. It codes for CATARGEMDEKLFF. The chain links TRBV10-3 to TRBJ1-4, with 7 bases lining up with TRBD1. CDR3 size: 14 residues. V gave up 10 bases and J gave up 6 bases; unmatched junction bases: 11. Per germline, CDR1 ENHRY and CDR2 SYGVKD.

Note on this clonotype: This clone may be a read error of a much larger clone one base away. A read error is likely, as this CDR3 ends without the conserved phenylalanine or tryptophan. V is TRBV6-2 or TRBV6-3 and J is TRBJ2-7, with a possible D match to TRBD2 (6 bases). CDR1 is MNHEY, CDR2 SVGEGT, per germline. Trimming shortened V by 9 bases and J by 3 bases, and 15 bases separated the two germline ends. The CDR3 totals 13 residues. CDR3 sequence: CARPGLLNYEQYC. The CDR3 coding sequence is TGTGCCAGGCCGGGACTCCTTAACTACGAGCAGTACTGC.

This clonotype was counted many times. This chain joins TRBV7-6 and TRBJ1-1; no firm D call. Germline CDR1 reads SGHVS; CDR2 reads FNYEAQ. V lost 7 bases and J 1 base, leaving 16 bases between the germline ends. The CDR3 is 15 residues long. CDR3 region: CASTRNRAKNTEAFF. Here the CDR3 DNA reads TGTGCCAGCACCCGGAATAGGGCAAAGAACACTGAAGCTTTCTTT.